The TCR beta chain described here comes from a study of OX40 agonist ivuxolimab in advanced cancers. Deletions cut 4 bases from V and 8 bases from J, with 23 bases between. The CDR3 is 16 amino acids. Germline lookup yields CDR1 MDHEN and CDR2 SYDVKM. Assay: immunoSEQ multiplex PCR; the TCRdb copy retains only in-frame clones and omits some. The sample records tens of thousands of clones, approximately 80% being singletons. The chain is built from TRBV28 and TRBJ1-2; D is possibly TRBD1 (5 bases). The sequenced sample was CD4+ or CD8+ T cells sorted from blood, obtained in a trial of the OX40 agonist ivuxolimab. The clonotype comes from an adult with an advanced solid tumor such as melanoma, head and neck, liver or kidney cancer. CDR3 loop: CASSSPSEGETRGYTF. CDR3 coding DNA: TGTGCCAGCAGTTCCCCTTCTGAAGGGGAGACGAGAGGCTACACCTTC.